This T cell receptor beta chain was sequenced in a study of OX40 agonist ivuxolimab in advanced cancers. The study in broad terms: Ivuxolimab, which targeted the costimulatory receptor OX40 (CD134), was an agonistic, fully human IgG2 monoclonal antibody. Prior anti-PD-1, anti-PD-L1 or anti-CTLA-4 therapy was permitted, and 30% to 45% of dose-escalation patients had received checkpoint inhibitors. Intravenous ivuxolimab was administered to patients every 2 weeks at six dose levels: 0.01, 0.1, 0.3, 1.5, 3 and 10 mg/kg. The monotherapy dose-escalation portion (N of about 50 patients) of the phase I ivuxolimab trial is reported in the paper. Three dose-escalation patients achieved partial responses, one with hepatocellular carcinoma and two with cutaneous melanoma. The dose-escalation cohort was 82.7% male with a mean age of about 54 years, ranging from about 20 to 85. The point of sequencing TCRbeta in the periphery was to test whether ivuxolimab changed TCR sequence diversity and drove clonal T-cell expansion. Among the 52 dose-escalation patients, around 20 had hepatocellular carcinoma, 15 or so melanoma, 9 renal cell carcinoma and 9 head and neck cancer. The full study reports these points: After ivuxolimab, CD8+ T cells had more expanded clones than CD4+ T cells on average. At doses from 0.1 to 3.0 mg/kg, clonal expansion was seen in both CD4+ and CD8+ blood T cells between baseline and week 6. Low levels of normalized T-cell clonal expansion were also seen in some patients who did not respond. Partial responders in the 0.1-3.0 mg/kg groups had among the lowest normalized peripheral clonal expansion, especially among CD8+ T cells. Antigen specificity was not determined for the clonally expanded peripheral T cells.

CDR1 SQVTM and CDR2 ANQGSEA were looked up in the germline V gene. Including the terminal cysteine and phenylalanine, the CDR3 comprises 14 residues. Just the 42-base CDR3 DNA is kept, in frame starting at base 1. From V the trimming removes 3 bases and from J it removes 7 bases, while the gene matches leave 8 bases of the junction unaccounted for. The trial excluded patients who had a history of autoimmune disease or were on systemic immunosuppression. Peripheral blood for TCR sequencing was drawn from every dose cohort at baseline, at cycle 4 day 1 and at cycle 7 day 1. Samples came from an open-label, multicenter, first-in-human phase I dose-escalation trial of ivuxolimab. Adults with locally advanced or metastatic melanoma, renal cell carcinoma, hepatocellular carcinoma or head and neck squamous cell carcinoma were enrolled in the trial. Before TCR sequencing, CD4+ T cells and CD8+ T cells were sorted from peripheral blood as separate populations.

To sequence the TCRbeta CDR3 region, genomic DNA was isolated from the sorted cells. TCRbeta CDR3 regions were sequenced using the immunoSEQ Assay. TCRdb limited this immuneACCESS table to in-frame rearrangements with V and J called. A share of clones is missing; checked studies link under half to unresolved V genes, and the rest is unexplained. This sample gives around 65,000 clones in total; about 89% of them show up just once. The biggest ten clones account for about a sixth of the sample. Note on this clone: Its antigen remains unidentified. Within one base of it there is no much larger clone, and no base qualities were kept.

The origin of this receptor is an adult with an advanced solid tumor such as melanoma, head and neck, liver or kidney cancer. The V gene is TRBV29-1 and the J gene is TRBJ2-1; 8 nucleotides in the junction match TRBD2. The specimen comprised CD4+ or CD8+ T cells sorted from blood, sampled in a trial of the OX40 agonist ivuxolimab. For the CDR3, the sequence is CSVDPGLVVNEQFF. Read as DNA, the sequence is TGCAGCGTTGACCCGGGACTAGTGGTTAATGAGCAGTTCTTC.